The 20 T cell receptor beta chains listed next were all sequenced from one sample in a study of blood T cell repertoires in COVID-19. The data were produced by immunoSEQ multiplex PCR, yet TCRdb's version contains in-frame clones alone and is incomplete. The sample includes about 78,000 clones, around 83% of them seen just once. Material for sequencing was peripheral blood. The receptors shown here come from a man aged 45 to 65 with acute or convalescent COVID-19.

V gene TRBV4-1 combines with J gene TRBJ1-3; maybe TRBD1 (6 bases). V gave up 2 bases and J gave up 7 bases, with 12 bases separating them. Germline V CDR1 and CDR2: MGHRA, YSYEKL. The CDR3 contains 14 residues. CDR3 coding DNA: TGCGCCAGCAGCCAATTTGTAACAGGGAACACCATATATTTT. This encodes CASSQFVTGNTIYF.

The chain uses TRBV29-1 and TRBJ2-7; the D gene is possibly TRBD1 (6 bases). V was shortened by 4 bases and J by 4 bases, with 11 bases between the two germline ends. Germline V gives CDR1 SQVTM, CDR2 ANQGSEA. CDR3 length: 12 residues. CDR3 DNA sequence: TGCAGCGTTGGGTCAGGGGAGTACGAGCAGTACTTC. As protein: CSVGSGEYEQYF.

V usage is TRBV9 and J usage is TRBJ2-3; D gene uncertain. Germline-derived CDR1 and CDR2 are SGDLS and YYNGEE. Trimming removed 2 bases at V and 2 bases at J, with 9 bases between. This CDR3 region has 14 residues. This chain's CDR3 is CASSVYSNTDTQYF. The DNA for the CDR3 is TGTGCCAGCAGCGTCTACTCAAACACAGATACGCAGTATTTT.

This CDR3 is CASTFRGREKLFF. CDR3 nucleotide sequence: TGTGCCAGCACTTTCAGGGGGCGAGAAAAACTGTTTTTT. The rearrangement uses TRBV2 and TRBJ1-4, with 8 bases fitting TRBD1. The CDR3 loop spans 13 amino acids. In germline, CDR1 is SNHLY, CDR2 FYNNEI. J was trimmed by 8 bases and V by 7 bases; bases with no gene match: 6. Using reference TRBV2 and TRBJ1-4 for the parts outside the CDR3, the full variable domain is EPEVTQTPSHQVTQMGQEVILRCVPISNHLYFYWYRQILGQKVEFLVSFYNNEISEKSEIFDDQFSVERPDGSNFTLKIRSTKLEDSAMYFCASTFRGREKLFFGSGTQLSVL.

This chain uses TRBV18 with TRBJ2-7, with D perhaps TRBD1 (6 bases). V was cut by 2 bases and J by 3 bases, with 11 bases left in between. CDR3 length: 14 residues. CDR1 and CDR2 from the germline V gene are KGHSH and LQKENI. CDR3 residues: CASSPGTRLYEQYF. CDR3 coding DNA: TGTGCCAGCTCACCAGGGACAAGGCTCTACGAGCAGTACTTC.

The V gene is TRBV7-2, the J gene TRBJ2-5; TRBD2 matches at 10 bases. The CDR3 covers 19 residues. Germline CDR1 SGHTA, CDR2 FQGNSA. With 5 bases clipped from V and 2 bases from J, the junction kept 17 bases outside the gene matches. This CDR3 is CASSPGGEGLAGVQETQYF. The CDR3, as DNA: TGTGCCAGCAGCCCCGGAGGAGAGGGGCTAGCGGGAGTGCAAGAGACCCAGTACTTC.

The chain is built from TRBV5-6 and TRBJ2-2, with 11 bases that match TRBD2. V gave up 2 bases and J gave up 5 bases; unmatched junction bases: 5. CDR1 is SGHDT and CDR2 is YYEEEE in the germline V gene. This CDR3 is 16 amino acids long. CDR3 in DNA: TGTGCCAGCAGCTTTCCGGGACTAGCGGCAACCGGGGAGCTGTTTTTT. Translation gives CASSFPGLAATGELFF.

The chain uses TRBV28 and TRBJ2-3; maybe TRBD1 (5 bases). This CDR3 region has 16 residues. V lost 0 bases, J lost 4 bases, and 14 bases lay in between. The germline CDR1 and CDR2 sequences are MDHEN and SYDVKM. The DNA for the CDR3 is TGTGCCAGCAGTTTATGGACAGCCACCGTCGCAGATACGCAGTATTTT. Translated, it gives CASSLWTATVADTQYF.

The DNA for the CDR3 is TGCAGCGTTGAAAAGGGGCTATCAGGGGCCCAAGAGACCCAGTACTTC. Translation gives CSVEKGLSGAQETQYF. The chain uses TRBV29-1 and TRBJ2-5, with a possible D match to TRBD1 (6 bases). V was trimmed by 2 bases and J by 1 base, leaving 17 bases between them. In germline, CDR1 is SQVTM, CDR2 ANQGSEA. The CDR3 sequence is 16 residues long. The complete variable domain, with remaining parts taken from reference TRBV29-1 and TRBJ2-5, reads SAVISQKPSRDICQRGTSLTIQCQVDSQVTMMFWYRQQPGQSLTLIATANQGSEATYESGFVIDKFPISRPNLTFSTLTVSNMSPEDSSIYLCSVEKGLSGAQETQYFGPGTRLLVL.

The CDR3 bases are TGTGCCAGCAGCTTGGCCGGGACTAGCGGGAGTTGGCATGAGCAGTTCTTC. It yields the protein CASSLAGTSGSWHEQFF. The V call is TRBV5-8, the J call TRBJ2-1; TRBD2 aligns across 14 bases. With 0 bases clipped from V and 8 bases from J, the junction kept 7 bases outside the gene matches. CDR1 is SGHTS, CDR2 YDEGEE, per germline. The CDR3 loop spans 17 amino acids. Full variable domain (missing parts from reference TRBV5-8 and TRBJ2-1): EAGVTQSPTHLIKTRGQQATLRCSPISGHTSVYWYQQALGLGLQFLLWYDEGEERNRGNFPPRFSGRQFPNYSSELNVNALELEDSALYLCASSLAGTSGSWHEQFFGPGTRLTVL.

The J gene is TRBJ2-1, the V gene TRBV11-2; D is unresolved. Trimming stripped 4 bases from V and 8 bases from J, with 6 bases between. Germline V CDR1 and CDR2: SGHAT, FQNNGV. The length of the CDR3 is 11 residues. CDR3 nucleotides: TGTGCCAGCAGCTCCCCCTATGAGCAGTTCTTC. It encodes CASSSPYEQFF.

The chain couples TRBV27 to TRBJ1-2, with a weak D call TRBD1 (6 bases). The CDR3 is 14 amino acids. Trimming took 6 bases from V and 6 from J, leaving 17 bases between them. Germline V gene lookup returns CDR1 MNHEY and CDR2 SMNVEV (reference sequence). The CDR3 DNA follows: TGTGCCAGCAGGGACCAGGGGAATGTTCATGGCTACACCTTC. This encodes CASRDQGNVHGYTF.

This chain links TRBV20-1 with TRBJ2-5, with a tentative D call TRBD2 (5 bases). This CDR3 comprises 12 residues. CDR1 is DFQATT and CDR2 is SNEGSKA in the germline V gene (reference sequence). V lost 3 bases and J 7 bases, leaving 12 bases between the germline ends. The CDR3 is CSASGLAGTQYF. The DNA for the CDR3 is TGCAGTGCTAGTGGGCTAGCCGGGACCCAGTACTTC.

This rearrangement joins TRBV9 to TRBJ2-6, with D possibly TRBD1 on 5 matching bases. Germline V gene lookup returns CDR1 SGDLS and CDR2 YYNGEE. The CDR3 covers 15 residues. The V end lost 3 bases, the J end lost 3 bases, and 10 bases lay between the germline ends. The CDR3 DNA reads TGTGCCAGCAGCGAGCAGGGATATGGGGCCAACGTCCTGACTTTC. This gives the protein CASSEQGYGANVLTF. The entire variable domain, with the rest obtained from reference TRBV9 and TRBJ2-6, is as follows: DSGVTQTPKHLITATGQRVTLRCSPRSGDLSVYWYQQSLDQGLQFLIQYYNGEERAKGNILERFSAQQFPDLHSELNLSSLELGDSALYFCASSEQGYGANVLTFGAGSRLTVL.

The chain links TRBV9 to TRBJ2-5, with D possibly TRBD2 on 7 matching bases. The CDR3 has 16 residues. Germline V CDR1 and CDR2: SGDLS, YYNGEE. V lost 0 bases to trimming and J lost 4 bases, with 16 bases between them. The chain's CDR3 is CASSVGASGEGETQYF. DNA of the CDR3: TGTGCCAGCAGCGTAGGGGCCTCAGGGGAGGGAGAGACCCAGTACTTC. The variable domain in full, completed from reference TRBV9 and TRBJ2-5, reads DSGVTQTPKHLITATGQRVTLRCSPRSGDLSVYWYQQSLDQGLQFLIQYYNGEERAKGNILERFSAQQFPDLHSELNLSSLELGDSALYFCASSVGASGEGETQYFGPGTRLLVL.

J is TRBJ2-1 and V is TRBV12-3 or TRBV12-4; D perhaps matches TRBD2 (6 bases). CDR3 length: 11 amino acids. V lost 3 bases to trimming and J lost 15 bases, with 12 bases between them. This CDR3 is CASSFGGDRFF. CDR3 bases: TGTGCCAGCAGTTTCGGCGGGGATCGGTTCTTC.

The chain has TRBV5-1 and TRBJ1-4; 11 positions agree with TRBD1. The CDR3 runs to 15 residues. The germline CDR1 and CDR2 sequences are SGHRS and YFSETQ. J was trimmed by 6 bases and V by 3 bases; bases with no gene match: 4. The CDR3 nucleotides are TGCGCCAGCAGCTGGACAGGGGGCGAGGATGAAAAACTGTTTTTT. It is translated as CASSWTGGEDEKLFF.

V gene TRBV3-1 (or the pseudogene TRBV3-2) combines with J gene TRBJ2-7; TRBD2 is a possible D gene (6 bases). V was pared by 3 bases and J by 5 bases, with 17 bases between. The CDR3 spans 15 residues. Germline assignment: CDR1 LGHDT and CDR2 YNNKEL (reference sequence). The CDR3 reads CASSHPLLAVNEQYF. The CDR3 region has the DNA TGTGCCAGCAGCCATCCCCTTTTAGCGGTCAACGAGCAGTACTTC.

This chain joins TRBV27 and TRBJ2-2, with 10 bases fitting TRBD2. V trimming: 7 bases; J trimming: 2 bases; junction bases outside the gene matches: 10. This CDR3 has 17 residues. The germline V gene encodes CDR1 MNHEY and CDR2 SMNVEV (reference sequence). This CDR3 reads CASTTPGLADNTGELFF. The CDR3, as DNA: TGTGCCAGCACAACCCCCGGACTAGCGGATAACACCGGGGAGCTGTTTTTT.

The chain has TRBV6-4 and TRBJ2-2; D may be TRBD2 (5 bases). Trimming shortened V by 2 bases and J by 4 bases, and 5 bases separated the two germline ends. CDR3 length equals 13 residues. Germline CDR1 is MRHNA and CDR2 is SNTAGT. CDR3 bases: TGTGCCAGCAGTGACACTAGCACCGGGGAGCTGTTTTTT. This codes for CASSDTSTGELFF.